The rows below give T cell receptor beta chains drawn from one sample of a study of post-analysis software for immune sequencing data. TCRdb redid the calling of the PCR reads with MiXCR, one entry per CDR3 protein. The top ten hold 4.5% to 7.5% of the sample, which has roughly 570,000 distinct CDR3 sequences, around a third seen once. Sequences were obtained from blood. These TCRs come from a girl under 18 with multiple sclerosis. The CDR3 runs from the conserved cysteine through the conserved F or W. D genes are given only for firm matches. The size field is filled for only some rows; it gives once, few, many or a size class.

j_call v_call d_call clone_size cdr3_nt cdr3_aa
TRBJ1-4 TRBV20-1 . few TGCAGTGCCCGGGACATCACAACTAATGAAAAACTGTTTTTT CSARDITTNEKLFF
TRBJ1-2 TRBV5-1 . . TGCGCCAGCAACTTGGAAAAGGGTTACGGCTACACCTTC CASNLEKGYGYTF
TRBJ2-5 TRBV24-1 . few TGTGCCACCAGTGATTTCGGGCGTGGCGAGACCCAGTACTTC CATSDFGRGETQYF
TRBJ2-7 TRBV5-1 . many TGCGCCAGCAGCTCGACCGGGACTGGATCCTACGAGCAGTACTTC CASSSTGTGSYEQYF
TRBJ2-2 TRBV28 TRBD1 . TGTGCCAGCAGTATTTCTATACAGGGGGGAACACTGAGAGCGGAGCTGTTTTTT CASSISIQGGTLRAELFF
TRBJ2-4 TRBV27 . . TGTGCCAGCAGTTTATCTATGGGGGCAGCCAAAAACATTCAGTACTTC CASSLSMGAAKNIQYF
TRBJ2-5 TRBV20-1 . few TGCAGTGCCCGGGACACCGTGTACCAAGAGACCCAGTACTTC CSARDTVYQETQYF
TRBJ2-5 TRBV7-6 TRBD1 few TGTGCCAGCAGCCCAGGGGGCGGGGTGCAAGAGACCCAGTACTTC CASSPGGGVQETQYF
TRBJ2-5 TRBV2 TRBD2 few TGTGCCAGCAGAAGACTAGCGGGGGGGTCGCGAGAGACCCAGTACTTC CASRRLAGGSRETQYF
TRBJ1-2 TRBV24-1 . once TGTGCCACCAGTGATTTCGGAGGGGGATATGGCTACACCTTC CATSDFGGGYGYTF
TRBJ1-1 TRBV20-1 . . TGCAGTGCTAGAGATCGGGGACGTGTTGGTAACACTGAAGCTTTCTTT CSARDRGRVGNTEAFF
TRBJ1-4 TRBV29-1 TRBD1 few TGCAGCGGAACCGGGACAGCAAATGAAAAACTGTTTTTT CSGTGTANEKLFF
TRBJ1-2 TRBV29-1 . . TGCAGCGTTGAAGAAAGCGAATATGGCTACACCTTC CSVEESEYGYTF
TRBJ1-1 TRBV20-1 . few TGCAGTGCTAGGGGAGGGACATCCCCGAACACTGAAGCTTTCTTT CSARGGTSPNTEAFF
TRBJ1-1 TRBV5-1 . . TGCGCCAGCAGCTTGGGGACGGGGCTTGAAGCTTTCTTT CASSLGTGLEAFF
TRBJ2-6 TRBV6-5 TRBD2 few TGTGCCAGCAGTTCGGGGGGGGGCTCTGGGGCCAACGTCCTGACTTTC CASSSGGGSGANVLTF
TRBJ2-1 TRBV20-1 TRBD1 few TGCAGTGCCCACCCGGGACAGGCTAGCAATGAGCAGTTCTTC CSAHPGQASNEQFF
TRBJ2-1 TRBV29-1 TRBD2 once TGCAGCGTTGAATCACCTTTGGGACTAGCCAGCAATGAGCAGTTCTTC CSVESPLGLASNEQFF
TRBJ2-1 TRBV6-4 . . TGTGCCAGCAGTGACCTAATGGGGCCCTACAATGAGCAGTTCTTC CASSDLMGPYNEQFF
TRBJ2-3 TRBV5-4 . . TGTGCCAGCAGCACAGGGAGCGAAGATACGCAGTATTTT CASSTGSEDTQYF
TRBJ2-4 TRBV6-1 . few TGTGCCAGCAGTGATATATTTTATGGGTTGGACAAAAACATTCAGTACTTC CASSDIFYGLDKNIQYF
TRBJ1-5 TRBV28 TRBD1 . TGTGCCAGCAGTTACTACAGGGGTGGAAATCAGCCCCAGCATTTT CASSYYRGGNQPQHF
TRBJ1-1 TRBV5-1 TRBD1 few TGCGCCAGCAGCTTAAACGTGGACAGGGCCGCTGAAGCTTTCTTT CASSLNVDRAAEAFF
TRBJ2-5 TRBV5-1 TRBD2 . TGCGCCACCCAACGGGAGGGTAATATTGGAGAGACCCAGTACTTC CATQREGNIGETQYF
TRBJ2-3 TRBV20-1 TRBD2 . TGCAGTGCTAGAGAGCCGGGACTAGCGGGGGGATGGACGCAGTATTTT CSAREPGLAGGWTQYF
TRBJ2-1 TRBV15 TRBD2 few TGTGCCACCACCAACTTCGCGGGGGGGCTAAATGAGCAGTTCTTC CATTNFAGGLNEQFF
TRBJ1-5 TRBV5-5 . few TGTGCCAGCAGCCCCTCTAGGCGGCCTCGCAATCAGCCCCAGCATTTT CASSPSRRPRNQPQHF
TRBJ2-3 TRBV29-1 . . TGCAGCTCAGGACGGAGGGGGGCCACAGATACGCAGTATTTT CSSGRRGATDTQYF
TRBJ2-7 TRBV5-1 . few TGCGCCAGCAGCCGGGACGAAACCTACGAGCAGTACTTC CASSRDETYEQYF
TRBJ1-4 TRBV20-1 TRBD1 . TGCAGTGCTAGAGATCCCGGGACAGGGAATGAAAAACTGTTTTTT CSARDPGTGNEKLFF
TRBJ1-5 TRBV5-1 . . TGCGCCAGCAGCTTGGACGGAACCTTAGATAGCAATCAGCCCCAGCATTTT CASSLDGTLDSNQPQHF
TRBJ1-2 TRBV11-2 . few TGTGCCAGCAGCCCCATAGCGGGGGGCTGGTATGGCTACACCTTC CASSPIAGGWYGYTF
TRBJ1-3 TRBV4-2 . . TGTGCCAGCAGCCAAGTATCGGGTGGGTCCTGGTCCCTCTCTGGAAACACCATATATTTT CASSQVSGGSWSLSGNTIYF
TRBJ1-1 TRBV7-9 . . TGTGCCAGCAGCTTAGGGACGGTGAAGACTGAAGCTTTCTTT CASSLGTVKTEAFF
TRBJ2-7 TRBV4-1 . few TGCGCCAGCAGCCAAGTTGCCACTACGGGCGAGCAGTACTTC CASSQVATTGEQYF
TRBJ2-3 TRBV9 TRBD2 few TGTGCCAGCAGCGTCAGCGGGGCCACAGATACGCAGTATTTT CASSVSGATDTQYF
TRBJ2-3 TRBV5-1 TRBD1 few TGCGCCAGCAGCTTGACCGGACAGGTCACAGATACGCAGTATTTT CASSLTGQVTDTQYF
TRBJ2-5 TRBV5-6 . few TGTGCCAGCAGCTTGGGGATCGGGGTAGAGACCCAGTACTTC CASSLGIGVETQYF
TRBJ2-1 TRBV24-1 TRBD2 few TGTGCCACCAGTGATCGACTAGCGGGGGGGGATGAGCAGTTCTTC CATSDRLAGGDEQFF
TRBJ1-5 TRBV6-1 TRBD1 once TGTGCCAGCAGTGACGGACAGGGAACGGGCAATCAGCCCCAGCATTTT CASSDGQGTGNQPQHF
TRBJ1-2 TRBV6-6 TRBD1 few TGTGCCAGCAGCCCCGGGACAGGGGACACCTTC CASSPGTGDTF
TRBJ2-7 TRBV28 . . TGTGCCAGCAGCCTGCGGCTTAAGACCCCGTACTTC CASSLRLKTPYF
TRBJ1-1 TRBV13 . . TGTGCCAGCAGCTCTCGGAGATCCAAAGCTTTCTTT CASSSRRSKAFF
TRBJ2-1 TRBV4-1 TRBD2 few TGCGCCAGCAGCCAACGCACCGGGACTAGCGGGTTCAATGAGCAGTTCTTC CASSQRTGTSGFNEQFF
TRBJ1-1 TRBV5-1 . . TGCGCCAGCAGCGCACTCCCAACTCCCGTGAACACTGAAGCTTTCTTT CASSALPTPVNTEAFF
TRBJ2-3 TRBV6-2/TRBV6-3 TRBD2 . TGTGCCAGCAGTTACGGACTAGCGGGACCAGATACGCAGTATTTT CASSYGLAGPDTQYF
TRBJ1-2 TRBV4-2 . few TGTGCCAGCAGCCATACTACACAGGGAAATAACTATGGCTACACCTTC CASSHTTQGNNYGYTF
TRBJ2-4 TRBV5-1 TRBD1 few TGCGCCAGCAGCTTGGGGGCGCTGGGACAGCAAAAAAACATTCAGTACTTC CASSLGALGQQKNIQYF
TRBJ2-5 TRBV3-1 . few TGTGCCAGCAGCCCTAGGGGACACTACCAAGAGACCCAGTACTTC CASSPRGHYQETQYF
TRBJ2-2 TRBV10-3 . . TGTGCCATCAGTGAGTCGGATAACTCGAACACCGGGGAGCTGTTTTTT CAISESDNSNTGELFF